A selection of T cell receptor beta chains follows, all from one sample in a study of Graves' ophthalmopathy and Graves' hyperthyroidism. TCRdb reanalysed the multiplex PCR reads using MiXCR and keeps one entry per CDR3 protein. This table holds 740,000 or so distinct CDR3 sequences, about 44% found once. The sequenced material came from peripheral blood. These receptors originate from an adult man with Graves' ophthalmopathy. CDR3s include the opening cysteine and the closing phenylalanine or tryptophan. A D gene is named only where the DNA matches it firmly. Where a row states a size, it is once, few, many or the class of an expanded clone; other rows omit it.

>TRBJ1-2|many|TRBV25-1|.
CASNEGGFDYGYTF
TGTGCCAGCAACGAGGGAGGGTTTGACTATGGCTACACCTTC
>TRBJ2-5|many|TRBV7-2|TRBD1
CASSFYRGRETQYF
TGTGCCAGCAGCTTCTACAGGGGGCGGGAGACCCAGTACTTC
>TRBJ2-2|many|TRBV25-1|.
CASSEQGFESGELFF
TGTGCCAGCAGTGAGCAGGGTTTCGAATCCGGGGAGCTGTTTTTT
>TRBJ1-1|.|TRBV12-3/TRBV12-4|.
CASSTGTFEAFF
TGTGCCAGCAGCACCGGGACGTTTGAAGCTTTCTTT
>TRBJ2-2|.|TRBV25-1|.
CASSVEASTTGEPFF
TGTGCCAGCAGCGTAGAAGCATCGACCACCGGGGAGCCGTTTTTT
>TRBJ1-6|.|TRBV10-3|.
CAISEGGESPLHF
TGTGCCATCAGTGAGGGTGGGGAATCACCCCTCCACTTT
>TRBJ1-5|.|TRBV29-1|TRBD1
CSVETGGSNQPQHF
TGCAGCGTGGAAACAGGGGGGAGCAATCAGCCCCAGCATTTT
>TRBJ1-6|.|TRBV6-6|.
CASSSQVEGPPLHF
TGTGCCAGCAGTTCCCAGGTGGAGGGGCCACCCCTCCACTTT
>TRBJ2-7|.|TRBV12-3/TRBV12-4|.
CASSFGVSSYEQYF
TGTGCCAGCAGTTTTGGCGTTAGCTCCTACGAGCAGTACTTC
>TRBJ1-5|.|TRBV6-6|.
CASSKGIFGNQPQHF
TGTGCCAGCAGTAAAGGGATTTTTGGCAATCAGCCCCAGCATTTT
>TRBJ2-7|once|TRBV20-1|.
CSATKQASTYEQYF
TGCAGTGCTACCAAACAGGCCTCTACCTACGAGCAGTACTTC
>TRBJ1-2|.|TRBV29-1|.
CSVANIQEHYGYTF
TGCAGCGTAGCTAACATACAGGAACACTATGGCTACACCTTC
>TRBJ2-7|.|TRBV15|TRBD1
CATSSLKQGSHEQYF
TGTGCCACCAGCAGCTTGAAACAGGGGTCCCACGAGCAGTACTTC
>TRBJ1-1|.|TRBV11-2|.
CASSLRGGMNTEAFF
TGTGCCAGCAGCCTGAGGGGAGGGATGAACACTGAAGCTTTCTTT
>TRBJ1-1|.|TRBV7-3|TRBD1
CASRQGGQSTEAFF
TGTGCCAGCAGACAGGGGGGACAGAGCACTGAAGCTTTCTTT
>TRBJ1-1|few|TRBV7-2|.
CASSYGVTEAFF
TGTGCCAGCAGCTACGGGGTCACTGAAGCTTTCTTT
>TRBJ1-4|.|TRBV19|.
CASSGAGFNEKLFF
TGTGCCAGTAGCGGGGCAGGATTTAATGAAAAACTGTTTTTT
>TRBJ2-5|many|TRBV9|.
CASRVGMGSGETQYF
TGTGCCAGCAGAGTAGGGATGGGGTCGGGAGAGACCCAGTACTTC
>TRBJ2-2|.|TRBV9|.
CASSVVEAPAGELFF
TGTGCCAGCAGCGTAGTCGAAGCCCCCGCCGGGGAGCTGTTTTTT
>TRBJ2-7|few|TRBV20-1|.
CSASVEGAYEQYF
TGCAGTGCTAGTGTCGAGGGGGCCTACGAGCAGTACTTC
>TRBJ2-6|many|TRBV24-1|.
CATSDLSASGANVLTF
TGTGCCACCAGTGATTTGTCAGCCTCTGGGGCCAACGTCCTGACTTTC
>TRBJ1-5|.|TRBV24-1|.
CASSSRGRGGQPQHF
TGTGCCAGCAGTTCCCGGGGCAGGGGTGGCCAGCCCCAGCATTTT
>TRBJ2-7|.|TRBV20-1|TRBD1
CSAGFRDRVYEQYF
TGCAGTGCTGGGTTCCGGGACAGGGTCTACGAGCAGTACTTC
>TRBJ1-2|few|TRBV4-1|.
CASSQGSDGTNYGYTF
TGCGCCAGCAGCCAAGGGAGCGACGGCACGAACTATGGCTACACCTTC
>TRBJ2-7|.|TRBV6-2/TRBV6-3|TRBD2
CASGTSGGSSYEQYF
TGTGCCAGCGGGACTAGCGGGGGATCCTCCTACGAGCAGTACTTC
>TRBJ1-2|.|TRBV21-1|.
CASSSPTPGTGRYGYTF
TGTGCCAGCAGCAGTCCTACCCCCGGGACAGGGAGATATGGCTACACCTTC
>TRBJ1-6|few|TRBV5-6|.
CASSPVGFGNSPLHF
TGTGCCAGCAGCCCTGTGGGTTTCGGGAATTCACCCCTCCACTTT
>TRBJ1-2|many|TRBV11-1|TRBD1
CASSEETGTAYGYTF
TGTGCCAGCAGCGAAGAGACCGGGACAGCCTATGGCTACACCTTC
>TRBJ2-3|once|TRBV10-3|TRBD2
CAISDPSGGAKDTQYF
TGTGCCATCAGCGACCCTAGCGGGGGGGCGAAAGATACGCAGTATTTT
>TRBJ1-1|few|TRBV29-1|.
CSVSRISEAFF
TGCAGCGTTTCGAGAATATCTGAAGCTTTCTTT
>TRBJ1-6|.|TRBV9|.
CASSQGGAYSPLYF
TGTGCCAGCAGCCAAGGAGGTGCCTATTCACCCCTCTACTTT
>TRBJ1-4|.|TRBV11-2|.
CASSLGLAATNEKLFF
TGTGCCAGCAGCTTGGGACTTGCTGCAACTAATGAAAAACTGTTTTTT
>TRBJ1-6|.|TRBV2|TRBD1
CASTHRGGSANSPLHF
TGTGCCAGCACCCACAGGGGCGGGTCGGCCAATTCACCCCTCCACTTT
>TRBJ2-5|.|TRBV12-5|.
CASGFHGQTQETQYF
TGTGCTAGTGGTTTCCACGGACAGACCCAAGAGACCCAGTACTTC
>TRBJ1-1|many|TRBV5-8|.
CASSLRLMTRATEAFF
TGTGCCAGCAGCTTGCGTCTCATGACAAGGGCCACTGAAGCTTTCTTT
>TRBJ1-4|.|TRBV7-9|.
CASSQPGLNTSTNEKLFF
TGTGCCAGCAGCCAGCCAGGGCTGAACACCTCAACTAATGAAAAACTGTTTTTT
>TRBJ2-7|many|TRBV29-1|TRBD2
CSVDILAGGHEQYF
TGCAGCGTTGACATCCTAGCGGGGGGTCACGAGCAGTACTTC
>TRBJ1-4|once|TRBV6-5|.
CASTGGDPRSGELFF
TGTGCCAGCACTGGAGGGGACCCTCGTTCGGGAGAACTGTTTTTT
>TRBJ1-2|few|TRBV6-6|.
CASSDRSSGYGYTF
TGTGCCAGCAGTGACAGATCCTCCGGCTATGGCTACACCTTC
>TRBJ1-4|few|TRBV20-1|.
CSARLAGTNEKLFF
TGCAGTGCTAGGTTAGCGGGGACTAACGAAAAACTGTTTTTT
>TRBJ2-7|.|TRBV7-6|.
CASSRRLGPAYEQYF
TGCGCCAGCAGCCGGAGACTGGGACCCGCCTACGAGCAGTACTTC
>TRBJ2-7|few|TRBV24-1|TRBD1
CATSAGQGSYEQYF
TGTGCCACCAGTGCGGGACAGGGTTCCTACGAGCAGTACTTC
>TRBJ1-4|.|TRBV19|.
CAWNKEASTNEKLFF
TGTGCCTGGAACAAGGAAGCCTCAACTAATGAAAAACTGTTTTTT
>TRBJ2-7|many|TRBV29-1|TRBD2
CSVEVRAGSYEQYF
TGCAGCGTTGAAGTTCGAGCGGGGTCCTACGAGCAGTACTTC
>TRBJ2-5|few|TRBV5-6|.
CASSPSHLYQETQYF
TGTGCCAGCAGCCCCTCCCACCTGTACCAAGAGACCCAGTACTTC
>TRBJ1-5|once|TRBV10-3|.
CAISGYQPQHF
TGTGCCATCAGCGGGTATCAGCCCCAGCATTTT